Listed below are T cell receptor beta chains from one sample, sequenced in a study of radiation and T cells in renal cell carcinoma. Sequencing used immunoSEQ multiplex PCR; TCRdb keeps in-frame clones, though not all of them. The table lists some 72,000 clones, 82% of them singletons. Sequences were derived from blood, sampled from a patient whose treatment included radiotherapy and nephrectomy. These receptors were obtained from a man aged 60-69 years with renal cell carcinoma. Each CDR3 is given with its conserved first and last residue. Fields, in order: CDR3 protein, D gene, J gene, V gene. A D gene is named only where the DNA matches it firmly.

CDR3: CASSLYQEAYEQYF; D: .; J: TRBJ2-7; V: TRBV7-6
CDR3: CASRRGDRGHQETQYF; D: TRBD1; J: TRBJ2-5; V: TRBV11-1
CDR3: CASSLEVDEKLFF; D: .; J: TRBJ1-4; V: TRBV5-1
CDR3: CASSFSRAGLSGNTIYF; D: .; J: TRBJ1-3; V: TRBV28
CDR3: CASSLTSAYEQYF; D: TRBD2; J: TRBJ2-7; V: TRBV11-1
CDR3: CASSLLPRGIAFF; D: .; J: TRBJ1-1; V: TRBV27
CDR3: CASSLWDRGRGETQYF; D: TRBD1; J: TRBJ2-5; V: TRBV14
CDR3: CASSRQAASYNEQFF; D: .; J: TRBJ2-1; V: TRBV2
CDR3: CASSASSGSGEQFF; D: TRBD2; J: TRBJ2-1; V: TRBV27
CDR3: CASSLRPPPAVTQYF; D: .; J: TRBJ2-5; V: TRBV19
CDR3: CASSPGQEFYEQYF; D: TRBD1; J: TRBJ2-7; V: TRBV28
CDR3: CASSQDNGPAVLPQHF; D: .; J: TRBJ1-5; V: TRBV4-1
CDR3: CASSGPGDGLGGYTF; D: .; J: TRBJ1-2; V: TRBV6-1
CDR3: CASSGQGIRDTEAFF; D: .; J: TRBJ1-1; V: TRBV6-5
CDR3: CASSASADTQYF; D: .; J: TRBJ2-3; V: TRBV2
CDR3: CASSLFPPATSNQPQHF; D: .; J: TRBJ1-5; V: TRBV27
CDR3: CAIRGGLATDTQYF; D: TRBD2; J: TRBJ2-3; V: TRBV10-3
CDR3: CASSQEPGTGDNEQFF; D: TRBD1; J: TRBJ2-1; V: TRBV4-1
CDR3: CSALENEQFF; D: .; J: TRBJ2-1; V: TRBV20-1
CDR3: CASSEARSLYEQYF; D: .; J: TRBJ2-7; V: TRBV6-1
CDR3: CASRNPSGRKDEQFF; D: TRBD2; J: TRBJ2-1; V: TRBV6-5
CDR3: CASSLQGNTGELFF; D: .; J: TRBJ2-2; V: TRBV9
CDR3: CASRPSGTANYGYTF; D: TRBD1; J: TRBJ1-2; V: TRBV19
CDR3: CAWSVLGSAYNEQFF; D: .; J: TRBJ2-1; V: TRBV30
CDR3: CASSLVVGVHGYEQYF; D: .; J: TRBJ2-7; V: TRBV5-8
CDR3: CSVEDLLTTISETQYF; D: .; J: TRBJ2-3; V: TRBV29-1
CDR3: CASSQDGSQTGELFF; D: .; J: TRBJ2-2; V: TRBV4-2
CDR3: CASSPPGTGGEQYF; D: TRBD1; J: TRBJ2-7; V: TRBV18
CDR3: CASSSTGGNYNEQFF; D: TRBD1; J: TRBJ2-1; V: TRBV7-2
CDR3: CASSRGVSYEYQPQHF; D: .; J: TRBJ1-5; V: TRBV27
CDR3: CASSLRANWPFF; D: .; J: TRBJ2-1; V: TRBV5-6
CDR3: CASSPRLAGGQTQYF; D: TRBD2; J: TRBJ2-5; V: TRBV6-6
CDR3: CASSVVGGGRETQYF; D: .; J: TRBJ2-5; V: TRBV9
CDR3: CASIRTQGARYGYTF; D: TRBD1; J: TRBJ1-2; V: TRBV2
CDR3: CASSLEGASSYEQYF; D: .; J: TRBJ2-7; V: TRBV11-2
CDR3: CASSPILAGKNTGELFF; D: TRBD2; J: TRBJ2-2; V: TRBV18
CDR3: CASSSPRTYEQYF; D: .; J: TRBJ2-7; V: TRBV11-2
CDR3: CASSPAWVGFPGGYSNQPQHF; D: .; J: TRBJ1-5; V: TRBV14
CDR3: CASMEGIGGYGYTF; D: .; J: TRBJ1-2; V: TRBV19
CDR3: CASSLTSGSTEQYF; D: TRBD2; J: TRBJ2-7; V: TRBV7-2
CDR3: CASSQAVGGGRDGYTF; D: .; J: TRBJ1-2; V: TRBV4-3
CDR3: CASGLTGDTEAFF; D: .; J: TRBJ1-1; V: TRBV12-5